This entry concerns a single T cell receptor (beta chain). Sequencing used immunoSEQ multiplex PCR; TCRdb keeps in-frame clones, though not all of them. The repertoire holds approximately 50,000 clones, with roughly four fifths as singletons. The data derive from a study of OX40 agonist ivuxolimab in advanced cancers. The sample in question was CD4+ or CD8+ T cells sorted from blood, obtained in a trial of the OX40 agonist ivuxolimab. This TCR derives from an adult with an advanced solid tumor such as melanoma, head and neck, liver or kidney cancer.

The CDR3 sequence is CASSHLAGARSGTQYF. The CDR3 DNA sequence: TGTGCCAGCAGCCACCTAGCGGGGGCCCGATCGGGCACGCAGTATTTT. The chain couples TRBV11-2 to TRBJ2-3; TRBD2 aligns across 10 bases. The CDR3 extends over 16 amino acids. Germline V CDR1 and CDR2: SGHAT, FQNNGV. V shed 5 bases, J shed 9 bases, and the junction held 14 bases outside the gene matches.